This TCR beta chain was found in a study of blood T cell repertoires in COVID-19. Study context: Both acute and convalescent COVID-19 samples were obtained from the United States, Italy and Spain. T cells, B-cell-depleted T cells, or PBMCs supplied cDNA or gDNA.

As processed by the authors: Amplified reference gene primers provided the basis for estimating nucleated cell counts. Assay used: immunoSEQ multiplex PCR; TCRdb lists only in-frame clones, some missing. The V and J calls and clone size are taken from that table; D and trimming were inferred from the DNA. The sample shows about 230,000 clones, approximately 80% of them seen only once. CDR1 SNHLY and CDR2 FYNNEI come from the germline V gene. Trimming cost V 6 bases and J 0 bases, with 10 bases left between them. This CDR3 is built from 14 residues. The chain combines TRBV2 with TRBJ2-3, with no clear D. The receptor comes from a man aged 40-50 years with acute or convalescent COVID-19. Source material: peripheral blood. Here the CDR3 reads CASRDLASTDTQYF. CDR3 bases: TGTGCCAGCAGAGATTTAGCAAGCACAGATACGCAGTATTTT.